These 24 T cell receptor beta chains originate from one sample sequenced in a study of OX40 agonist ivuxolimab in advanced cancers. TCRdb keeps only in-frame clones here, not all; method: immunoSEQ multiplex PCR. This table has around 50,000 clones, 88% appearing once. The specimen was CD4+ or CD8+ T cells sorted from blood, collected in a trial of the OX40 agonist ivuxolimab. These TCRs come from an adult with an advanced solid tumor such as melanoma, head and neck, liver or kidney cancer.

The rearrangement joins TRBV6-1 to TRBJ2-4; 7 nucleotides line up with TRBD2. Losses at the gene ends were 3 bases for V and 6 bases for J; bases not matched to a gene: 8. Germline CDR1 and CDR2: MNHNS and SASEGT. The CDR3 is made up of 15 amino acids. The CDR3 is CASSDRGGVGNIQYF. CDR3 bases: TGTGCCAGCAGTGACCGGGGAGGGGTCGGAAACATTCAGTACTTC.

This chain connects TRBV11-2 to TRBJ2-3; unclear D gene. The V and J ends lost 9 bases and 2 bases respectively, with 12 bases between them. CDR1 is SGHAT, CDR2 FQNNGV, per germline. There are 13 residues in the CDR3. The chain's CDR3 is CASIRDFTDTQYF. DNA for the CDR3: TGTGCCAGTATTAGGGATTTCACAGATACGCAGTATTTT.

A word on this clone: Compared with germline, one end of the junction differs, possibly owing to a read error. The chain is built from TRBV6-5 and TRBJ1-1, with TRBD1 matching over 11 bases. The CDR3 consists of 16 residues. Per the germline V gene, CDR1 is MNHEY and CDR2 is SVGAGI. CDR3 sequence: CASSLGQGVLNTEAFF. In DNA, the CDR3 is TGTGCCAGCAGTTTGGGACAGGGGGTTCTGAATACTGAAGCTTTCTTT.

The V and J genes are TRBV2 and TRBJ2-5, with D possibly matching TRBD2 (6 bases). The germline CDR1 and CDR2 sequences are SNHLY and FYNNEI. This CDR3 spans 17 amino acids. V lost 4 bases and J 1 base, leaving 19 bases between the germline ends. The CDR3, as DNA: TGTGCCAGCAGTGCGATTGTAGCGCTGGGGGGCCAAGAGACCCAGTACTTC. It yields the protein CASSAIVALGGQETQYF.

The CDR3 loop reads CASSSLGNRPQHF. In DNA form, the CDR3 reads TGTGCCAGCTCCTCTCTTGGCAACCGGCCCCAGCATTTT. The chain joins TRBV18 to TRBJ1-5; no reliable D call. The CDR3 covers 13 residues. The V gene's germline CDR1 is KGHSH and CDR2 LQKENI. V was clipped by 6 bases and J by 9 bases, with 15 bases between them.

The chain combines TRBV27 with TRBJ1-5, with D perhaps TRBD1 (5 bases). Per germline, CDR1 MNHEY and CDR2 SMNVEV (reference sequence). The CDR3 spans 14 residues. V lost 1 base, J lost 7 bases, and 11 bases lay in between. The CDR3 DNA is TGTGCCAGCAGTTTATTAGGACACAACCAGCCCCAGCATTTT. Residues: CASSLLGHNQPQHF.

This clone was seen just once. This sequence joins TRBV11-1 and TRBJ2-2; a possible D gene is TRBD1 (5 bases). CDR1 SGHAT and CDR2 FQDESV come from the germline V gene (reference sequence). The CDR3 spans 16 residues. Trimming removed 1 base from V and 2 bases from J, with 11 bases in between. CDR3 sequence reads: CASSLGWGANTGELFF. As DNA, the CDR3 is TGTGCCAGCAGCTTAGGCTGGGGCGCCAACACCGGGGAGCTGTTTTTT.

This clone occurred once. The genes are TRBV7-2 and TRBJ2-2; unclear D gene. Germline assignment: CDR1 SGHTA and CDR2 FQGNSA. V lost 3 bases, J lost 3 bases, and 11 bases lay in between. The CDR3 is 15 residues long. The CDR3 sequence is CASSFFGTDTGELFF. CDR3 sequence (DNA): TGTGCCAGCAGCTTTTTCGGAACCGACACCGGGGAGCTGTTTTTT.

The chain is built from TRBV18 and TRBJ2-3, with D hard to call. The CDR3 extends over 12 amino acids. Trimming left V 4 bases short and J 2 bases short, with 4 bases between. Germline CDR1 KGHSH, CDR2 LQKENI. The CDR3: CASSLYTDTQYF. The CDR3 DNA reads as TGTGCCAGCTCACTTTACACAGATACGCAGTATTTT.

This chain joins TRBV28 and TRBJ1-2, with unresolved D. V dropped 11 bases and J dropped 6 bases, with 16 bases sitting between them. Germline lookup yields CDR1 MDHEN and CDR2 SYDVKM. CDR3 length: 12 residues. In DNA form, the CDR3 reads TGTGCCTCCTCTGTGGGCGTAGATGGCTACACCTTC. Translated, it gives CASSVGVDGYTF.

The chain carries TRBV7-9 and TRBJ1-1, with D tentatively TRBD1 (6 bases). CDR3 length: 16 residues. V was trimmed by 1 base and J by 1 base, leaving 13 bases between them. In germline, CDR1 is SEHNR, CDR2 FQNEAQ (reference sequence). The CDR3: CASSLVLGGRNTEAFF. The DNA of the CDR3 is TGTGCCAGCAGCTTAGTTCTAGGGGGAAGGAACACTGAAGCTTTCTTT.

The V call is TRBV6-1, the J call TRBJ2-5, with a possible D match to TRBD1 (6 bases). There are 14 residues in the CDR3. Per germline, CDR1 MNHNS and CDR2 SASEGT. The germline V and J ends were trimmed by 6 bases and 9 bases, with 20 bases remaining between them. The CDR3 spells CASSQGQGISAQYF. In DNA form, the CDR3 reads TGTGCCAGCAGCCAAGGGCAGGGGATTTCGGCCCAGTACTTC.

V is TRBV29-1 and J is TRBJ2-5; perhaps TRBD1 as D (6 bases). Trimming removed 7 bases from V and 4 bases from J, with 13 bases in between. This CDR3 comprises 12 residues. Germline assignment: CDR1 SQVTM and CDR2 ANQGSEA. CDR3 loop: CSAGTGLETQYF. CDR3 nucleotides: TGCAGCGCTGGAACAGGGTTAGAGACCCAGTACTTC.

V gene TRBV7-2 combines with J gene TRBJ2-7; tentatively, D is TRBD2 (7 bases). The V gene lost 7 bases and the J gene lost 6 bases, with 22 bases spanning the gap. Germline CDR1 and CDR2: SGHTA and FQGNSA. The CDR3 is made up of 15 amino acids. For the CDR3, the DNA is TGTGCCAGCACCCTGGGGGCGGGAGTCCCCTCCGAGCAGTACTTC. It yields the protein CASTLGAGVPSEQYF. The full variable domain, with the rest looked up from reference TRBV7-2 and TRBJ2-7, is GAGVSQSPSNKVTEKGKDVELRCDPISGHTALYWYRQSLGQGLEFLIYFQGNSAPDKSGLPSDRFSAERTGGSVSTLTIQRTQQEDSAVYLCASTLGAGVPSEQYFGPGTRLTVT.

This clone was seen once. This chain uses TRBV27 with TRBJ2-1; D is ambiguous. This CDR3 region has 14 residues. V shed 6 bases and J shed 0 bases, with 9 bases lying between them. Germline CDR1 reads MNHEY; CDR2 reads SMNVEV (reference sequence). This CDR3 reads CASSRSPSYNEQFF. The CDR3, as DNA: TGTGCCAGCAGCCGCTCACCCTCCTACAATGAGCAGTTCTTC.

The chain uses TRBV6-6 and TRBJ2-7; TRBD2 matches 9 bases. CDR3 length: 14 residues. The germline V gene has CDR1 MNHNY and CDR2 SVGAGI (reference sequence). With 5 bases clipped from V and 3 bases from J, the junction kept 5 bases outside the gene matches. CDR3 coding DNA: TGTGCCAGCAGTCAGGCGGGGGGGATCTACGAGCAGTACTTC. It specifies CASSQAGGIYEQYF.

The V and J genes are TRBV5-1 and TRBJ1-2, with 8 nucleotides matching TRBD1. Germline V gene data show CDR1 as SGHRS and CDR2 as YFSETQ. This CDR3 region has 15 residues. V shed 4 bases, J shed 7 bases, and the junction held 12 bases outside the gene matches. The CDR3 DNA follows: TGCGCCAGCAGCCGGGGAGGGCAGGGGGCGCGTGGCTACACCTTC. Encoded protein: CASSRGGQGARGYTF.

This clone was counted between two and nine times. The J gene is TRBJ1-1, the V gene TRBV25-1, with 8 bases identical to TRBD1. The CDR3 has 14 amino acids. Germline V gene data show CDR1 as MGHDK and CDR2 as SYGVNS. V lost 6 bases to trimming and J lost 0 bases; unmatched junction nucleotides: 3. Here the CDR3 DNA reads TGTGCCAGCAGCCCAGGGGGCCTGAACACTGAAGCTTTCTTT. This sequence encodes CASSPGGLNTEAFF. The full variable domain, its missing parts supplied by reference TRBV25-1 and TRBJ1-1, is EADIYQTPRYLVIGTGKKITLECSQTMGHDKMYWYQQDPGMELHLIHYSYGVNSTEKGDLSSESTVSRIRTEHFPLTLESARPSHTSQYLCASSPGGLNTEAFFGQGTRLTVV.

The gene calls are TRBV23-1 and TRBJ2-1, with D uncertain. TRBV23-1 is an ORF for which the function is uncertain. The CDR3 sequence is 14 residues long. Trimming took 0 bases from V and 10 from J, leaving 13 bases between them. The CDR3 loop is CASSQSWTDFEQFF. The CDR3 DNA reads TGCGCCAGCAGTCAATCGTGGACCGATTTCGAGCAGTTCTTC.

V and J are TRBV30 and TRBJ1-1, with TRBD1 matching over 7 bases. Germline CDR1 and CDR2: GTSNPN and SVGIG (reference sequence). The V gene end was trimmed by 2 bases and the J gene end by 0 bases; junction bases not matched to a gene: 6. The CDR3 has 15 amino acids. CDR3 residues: CAWSHTGDMNTEAFF. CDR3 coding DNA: TGTGCCTGGAGTCATACAGGGGATATGAACACTGAAGCTTTCTTT.

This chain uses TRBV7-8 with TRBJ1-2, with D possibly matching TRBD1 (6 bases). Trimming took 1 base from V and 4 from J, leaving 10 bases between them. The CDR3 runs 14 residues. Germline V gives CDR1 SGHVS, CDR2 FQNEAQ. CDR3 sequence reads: CASSLGGHGYGYTF. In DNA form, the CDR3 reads TGTGCCAGCAGCTTAGGGGGGCACGGCTATGGCTACACCTTC.

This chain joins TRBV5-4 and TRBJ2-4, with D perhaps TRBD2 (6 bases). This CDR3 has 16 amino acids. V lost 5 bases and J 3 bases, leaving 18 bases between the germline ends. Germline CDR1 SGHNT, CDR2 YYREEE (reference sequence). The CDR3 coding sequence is TGTGCCAGCAGTCCCAATAGCGGTAACTACAAAAACATTCAGTACTTC. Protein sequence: CASSPNSGNYKNIQYF.

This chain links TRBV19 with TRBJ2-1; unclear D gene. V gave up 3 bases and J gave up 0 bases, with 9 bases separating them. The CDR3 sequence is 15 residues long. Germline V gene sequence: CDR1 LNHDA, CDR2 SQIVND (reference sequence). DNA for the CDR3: TGTGCCAGTAGTATCGGGTCCGCCTCCTACAATGAGCAGTTCTTC. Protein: CASSIGSASYNEQFF.

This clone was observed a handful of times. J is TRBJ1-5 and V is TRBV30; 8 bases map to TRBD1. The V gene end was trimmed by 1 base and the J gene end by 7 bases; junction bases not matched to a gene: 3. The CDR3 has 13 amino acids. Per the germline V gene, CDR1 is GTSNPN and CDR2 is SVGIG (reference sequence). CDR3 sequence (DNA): TGTGCCTGGAGTGGACAGGGGCAACAGCCCCAGCATTTT. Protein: CAWSGQGQQPQHF.